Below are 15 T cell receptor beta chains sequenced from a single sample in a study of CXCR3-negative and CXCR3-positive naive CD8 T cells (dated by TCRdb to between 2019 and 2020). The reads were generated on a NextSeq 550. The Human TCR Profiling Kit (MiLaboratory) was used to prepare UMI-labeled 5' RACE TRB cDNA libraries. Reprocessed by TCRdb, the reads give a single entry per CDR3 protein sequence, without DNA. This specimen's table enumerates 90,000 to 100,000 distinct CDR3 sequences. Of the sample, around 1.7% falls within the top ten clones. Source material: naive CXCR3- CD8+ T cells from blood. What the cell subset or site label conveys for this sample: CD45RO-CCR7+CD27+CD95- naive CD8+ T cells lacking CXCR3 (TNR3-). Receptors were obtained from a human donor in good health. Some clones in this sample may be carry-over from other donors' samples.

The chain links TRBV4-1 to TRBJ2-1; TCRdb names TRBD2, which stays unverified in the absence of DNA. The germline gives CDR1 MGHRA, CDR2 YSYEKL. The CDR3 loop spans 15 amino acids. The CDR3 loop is CASSPLADPYNEQFF.

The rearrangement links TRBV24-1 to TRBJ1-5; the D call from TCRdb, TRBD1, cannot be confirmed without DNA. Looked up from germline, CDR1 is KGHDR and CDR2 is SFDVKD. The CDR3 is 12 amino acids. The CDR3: CATRVRGQPQHF.

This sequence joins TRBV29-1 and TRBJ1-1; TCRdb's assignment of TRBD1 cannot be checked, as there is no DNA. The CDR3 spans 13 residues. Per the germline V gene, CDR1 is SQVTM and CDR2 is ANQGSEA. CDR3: CSVLGGQNTEAFF.

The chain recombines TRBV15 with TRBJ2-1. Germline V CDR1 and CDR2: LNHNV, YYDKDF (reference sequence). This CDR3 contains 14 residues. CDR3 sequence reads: CATSLPSSYNEQFF. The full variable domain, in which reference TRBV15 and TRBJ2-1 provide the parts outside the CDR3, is DAMVIQNPRYQVTQFGKPVTLSCSQTLNHNVMYWYQQKSSQAPKLLFHYYDKDFNNEADTPDNFQSRRPNTSFCFLDIRSPGLGDTAMYLCATSLPSSYNEQFFGPGTRLTVL.

The CDR3 sequence: CSVRDRPNYGYTF. The gene calls are TRBV29-1 and TRBJ1-2; TCRdb picks TRBD1, but there is no DNA to check that call. The CDR3 is made up of 13 amino acids. The germline gives CDR1 SQVTM, CDR2 ANQGSEA.

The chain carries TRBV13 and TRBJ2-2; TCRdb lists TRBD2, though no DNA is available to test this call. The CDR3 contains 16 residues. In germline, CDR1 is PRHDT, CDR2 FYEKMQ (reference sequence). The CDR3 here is CASSPTSGTNTGELFF. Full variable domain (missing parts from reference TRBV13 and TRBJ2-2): AAGVIQSPRHLIKEKRETATLKCYPIPRHDTVYWYQQGPGQDPQFLISFYEKMQSDKGSIPDRFSAQQFSDYHSELNMSSLELGDSALYFCASSPTSGTNTGELFFGEGSRLTVL.

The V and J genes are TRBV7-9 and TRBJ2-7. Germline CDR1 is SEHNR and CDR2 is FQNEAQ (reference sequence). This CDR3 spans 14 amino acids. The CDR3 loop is CANAPVSSPYEQYF.

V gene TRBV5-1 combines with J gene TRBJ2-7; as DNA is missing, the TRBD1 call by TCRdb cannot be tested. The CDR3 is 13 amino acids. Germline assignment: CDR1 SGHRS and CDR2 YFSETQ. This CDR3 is CATSPDWDYEQYF.

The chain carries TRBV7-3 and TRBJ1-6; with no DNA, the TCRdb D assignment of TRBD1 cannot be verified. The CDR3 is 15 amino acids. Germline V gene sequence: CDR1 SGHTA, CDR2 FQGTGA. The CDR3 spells CASSSGTGGNSPLHF. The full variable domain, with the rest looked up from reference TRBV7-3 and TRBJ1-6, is GAGVSQTPSNKVTEKGKYVELRCDPISGHTALYWYRQSLGQGPEFLIYFQGTGAADDSGLPNDRFFAVRPEGSVSTLKIQRTERGDSAVYLCASSSGTGGNSPLHFGNGTRLTVT.

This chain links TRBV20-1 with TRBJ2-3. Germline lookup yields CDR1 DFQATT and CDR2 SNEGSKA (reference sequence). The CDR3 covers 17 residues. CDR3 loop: CSAREFVRLLSTDTQYF.

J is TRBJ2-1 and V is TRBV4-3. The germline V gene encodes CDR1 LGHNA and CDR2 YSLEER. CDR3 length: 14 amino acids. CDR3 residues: CASSQGRVDNEQFF.

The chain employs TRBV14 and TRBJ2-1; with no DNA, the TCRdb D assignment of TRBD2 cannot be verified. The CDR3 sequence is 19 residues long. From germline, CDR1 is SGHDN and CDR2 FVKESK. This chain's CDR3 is CASSQDFYLRENPYNEQFF.

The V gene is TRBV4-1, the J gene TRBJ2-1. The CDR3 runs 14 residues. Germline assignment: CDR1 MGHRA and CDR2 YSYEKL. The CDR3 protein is CASSQGGADNEQFF.

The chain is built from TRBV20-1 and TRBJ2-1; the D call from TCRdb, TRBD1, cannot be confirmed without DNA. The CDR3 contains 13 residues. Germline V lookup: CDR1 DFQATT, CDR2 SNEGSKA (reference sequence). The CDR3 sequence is CSAPGQGDNEQFF.

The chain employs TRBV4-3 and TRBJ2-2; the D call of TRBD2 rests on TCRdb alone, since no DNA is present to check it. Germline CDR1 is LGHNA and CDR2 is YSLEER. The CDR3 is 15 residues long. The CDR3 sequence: CASSQDKSSSRELFF.